The 4 T cell receptor beta chains below all came from one sample that was sequenced in a study of OX40 agonist ivuxolimab in advanced cancers. Measured with immunoSEQ multiplex PCR; TCRdb has only the in-frame clones, and not every one. The sample carries 21,000 or so clones, roughly 83% recorded once. The specimen comprised CD4+ or CD8+ T cells sorted from blood, sampled in a trial of the OX40 agonist ivuxolimab. Receptors were obtained from an adult with an advanced solid tumor such as melanoma, head and neck, liver or kidney cancer.

The chain employs TRBV30 and TRBJ2-1; possible D gene TRBD2, 5 bases. CDR1 is GTSNPN and CDR2 is SVGIG in the germline V gene (reference sequence). This CDR3 has 13 amino acids. The ends were cut back, 3 bases at V and 4 bases at J, with 10 bases in the middle. The CDR3 coding sequence is TGTGCCTGGAGCATCGACTATTACAATGAGCAGTTCTTC. Protein: CAWSIDYYNEQFF. Full variable domain (outside the CDR3, taken from reference TRBV30 and TRBJ2-1): SQTIHQWPATLVQPVGSPLSLECTVEGTSNPNLYWYRQAAGRGLQLLFYSVGIGQISSEVPQNLSASRPQDRQFILSSKKLLLSDSGFYLCAWSIDYYNEQFFGPGTRLTVL.

Written as DNA, the CDR3 is TGTGCCAGCAATAACCCCCCTCCTAGCGGGAGCGGGGAGACCCAGTACTTC. Its translation: CASNNPPPSGSGETQYF. The J gene is TRBJ2-5, the V gene TRBV28; 10 nucleotides match TRBD2. CDR3 length equals 17 residues. The V gene end was trimmed by 7 bases and the J gene end by 5 bases; junction bases not matched to a gene: 16. The germline V gene encodes CDR1 MDHEN and CDR2 SYDVKM.

The CDR3 coding sequence is TGTGCCACCAGCAGTATAGACGAGATTCCCTACGAGCAGTACTTC. This translates into CATSSIDEIPYEQYF. This chain joins TRBV15 and TRBJ2-7; D remains ambiguous. V was trimmed by 3 bases and J by 2 bases, leaving 14 bases between them. The germline V gene encodes CDR1 LNHNV and CDR2 YYDKDF (reference sequence). The CDR3 sequence is 15 residues long.

This clone was observed once. The genes are TRBV19 and TRBJ1-5; D gene uncertain. Trimming stripped 2 bases from V and 1 base from J, with 9 bases between. The CDR3 covers 15 residues. Per the germline V gene, CDR1 is LNHDA and CDR2 is SQIVND (reference sequence). The CDR3 nucleotides read TGTGCCAGTAGTATACCGGTTATGAGCAATCAGCCCCAGCATTTT. It encodes CASSIPVMSNQPQHF.